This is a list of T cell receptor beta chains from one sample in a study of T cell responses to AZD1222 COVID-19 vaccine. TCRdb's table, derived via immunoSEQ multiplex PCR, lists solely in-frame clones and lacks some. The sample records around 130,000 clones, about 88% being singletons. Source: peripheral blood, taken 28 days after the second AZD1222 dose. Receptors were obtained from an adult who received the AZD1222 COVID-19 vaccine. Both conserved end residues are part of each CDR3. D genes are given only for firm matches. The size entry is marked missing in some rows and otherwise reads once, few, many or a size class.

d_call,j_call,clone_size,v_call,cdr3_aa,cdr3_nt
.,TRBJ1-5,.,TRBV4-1,CASSQEVEQPQHF,TGCGCCAGCAGCCAAGAGGTGGAACAGCCCCAGCATTTT
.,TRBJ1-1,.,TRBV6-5,CASSTPWAEAFF,TGTGCCAGCAGTACGCCGTGGGCGGAAGCTTTCTTT
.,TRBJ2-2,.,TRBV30,CAWSVRSGITGELFF,TGTGCCTGGAGTGTAAGAAGCGGCATTACCGGGGAGCTGTTTTTT
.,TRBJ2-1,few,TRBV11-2,CASSRDWKNEQFF,TGTGCCAGCTCCAGGGATTGGAAGAATGAGCAGTTCTTC
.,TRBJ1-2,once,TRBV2,CASTPLGDFTF,TGTGCCAGCACACCCCTAGGGGATTTTACCTTC
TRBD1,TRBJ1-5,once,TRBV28,CASSPRTGNQPQHF,TGTGCCAGCAGTCCCCGGACAGGGAACCAGCCCCAGCATTTT
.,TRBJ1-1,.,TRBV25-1,CASRLGGGTEAFF,TGTGCCAGCAGGTTAGGAGGTGGGACTGAAGCTTTCTTT
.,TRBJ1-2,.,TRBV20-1,CSASQGLTYGYTF,TGCAGTGCTAGTCAGGGGCTGACCTATGGCTACACCTTC
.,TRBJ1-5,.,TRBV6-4,CASFWQPQHF,TGTGCCAGCTTTTGGCAGCCCCAGCATTTT
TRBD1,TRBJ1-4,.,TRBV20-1,CSASNRGGGEKLFF,TGCAGTGCTAGTAACAGGGGAGGAGGAGAAAAACTGTTTTTT
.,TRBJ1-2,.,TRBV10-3,CAISALTGDYGYTF,TGTGCCATCAGCGCCTTGACAGGCGACTATGGCTACACCTTC
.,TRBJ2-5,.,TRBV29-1,CSAGQPQETQYF,TGCAGCGCCGGTCAACCCCAAGAGACCCAGTACTTC
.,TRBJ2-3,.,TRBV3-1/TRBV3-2,CASSSSHSHFSTDTQYF,TGTGCCAGCAGCTCAAGCCATAGCCACTTTAGCACAGATACGCAGTATTTT
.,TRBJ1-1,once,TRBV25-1,CASSDIGIWEEAFF,TGTGCCAGCAGTGACATTGGGATCTGGGAAGAAGCTTTCTTT
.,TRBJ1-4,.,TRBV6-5,CASSYAGTPGEKLFF,TGTGCCAGCAGTTATGCGGGAACGCCGGGTGAAAAACTGTTTTTT
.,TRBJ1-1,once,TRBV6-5,CANYGGAEAFF,TGTGCCAACTACGGAGGGGCTGAAGCTTTCTTT
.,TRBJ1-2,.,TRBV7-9,CASSLDQGSGYTF,TGTGCCAGCAGCCTAGACCAGGGATCTGGCTACACCTTC
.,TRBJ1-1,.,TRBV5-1,CASSPEAGFGEAFF,TGCGCCAGCAGCCCGGAGGCCGGGTTTGGTGAAGCTTTCTTT
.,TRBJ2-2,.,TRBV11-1,CASSLDRVPNTGELFF,TGTGCCAGCAGCTTAGACAGGGTTCCGAACACCGGGGAGCTGTTTTTT
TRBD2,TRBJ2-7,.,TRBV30,CAWSPGLASYEQYF,TGTGCCTGGAGCCCCGGACTAGCATCTTACGAGCAGTACTTC
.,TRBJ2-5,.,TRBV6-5,CASSSRETQYF,TGTGCCAGCAGTTCTCGGGAGACCCAGTACTTC
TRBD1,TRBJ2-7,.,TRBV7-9,CASSSGQGLAYEQYF,TGTGCCAGCAGCTCGGGACAGGGCTTAGCCTACGAGCAGTACTTC
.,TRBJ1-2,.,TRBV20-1,CSALEGYGYTF,TGCAGTGCCTTGGAGGGTTATGGCTACACCTTC
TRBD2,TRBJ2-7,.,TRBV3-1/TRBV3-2,CASSQHQGGDSEQYF,TGTGCCAGCAGCCAACATCAGGGAGGGGATAGCGAGCAGTACTTC
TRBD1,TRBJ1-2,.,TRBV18,CASSPTGDGYTF,TGTGCCAGCTCACCGACAGGGGATGGCTACACCTTC
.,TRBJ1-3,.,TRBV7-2,CASSLASPSGNTIYF,TGTGCCAGCAGCTTAGCGTCACCGTCTGGAAACACCATATATTTT
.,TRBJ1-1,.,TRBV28,CASSEWNTEAFF,TGTGCCAGCAGCGAGTGGAACACTGAAGCTTTCTTT
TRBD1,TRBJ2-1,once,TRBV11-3,CASSRTGGHNEQFF,TGTGCCAGCAGCCGGACAGGAGGTCACAATGAGCAGTTCTTC
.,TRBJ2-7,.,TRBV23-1,CASSQYLVQAPSYEQYF,TGCGCCAGCAGTCAATATTTAGTACAGGCCCCATCCTACGAGCAGTACTTC
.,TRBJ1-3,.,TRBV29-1,CSAQGNSGNTIYF,TGCAGCGCACAGGGCAACTCTGGAAACACCATATATTTT
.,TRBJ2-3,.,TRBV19,CASSIGPIAMGTDTQYF,TGTGCCAGTAGTATAGGGCCAATAGCTATGGGCACAGATACGCAGTATTTT
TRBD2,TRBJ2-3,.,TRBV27,CASSLLAGGTGDTQYF,TGTGCCAGCAGTTTACTGGCGGGGGGTACCGGAGATACGCAGTATTTT
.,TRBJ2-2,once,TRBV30,CAWIRGYGGELFF,TGTGCCTGGATCAGGGGATATGGCGGGGAGCTGTTTTTT
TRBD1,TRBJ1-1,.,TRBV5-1,CASSQETGMNTEAFF,TGCGCCAGCAGCCAAGAGACAGGGATGAACACTGAAGCTTTCTTT
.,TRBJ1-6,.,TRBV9,CASSVSQDLSPLHF,TGTGCCAGCAGCGTTAGTCAAGACCTATCACCCCTCCACTTT
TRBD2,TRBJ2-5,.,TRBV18,CASSPKYYSGGSKETQYF,TGTGCCAGCTCACCAAAATACTACAGCGGGGGGTCGAAGGAGACCCAGTACTTC
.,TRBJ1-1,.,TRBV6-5,CASSFTGTNTEAFF,TGTGCCAGCAGTTTCACAGGGACGAACACTGAAGCTTTCTTT
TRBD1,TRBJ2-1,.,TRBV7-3,CASSIRDRVFGNEQFF,TGTGCCAGCAGCATCCGGGACAGGGTGTTTGGCAATGAGCAGTTCTTC
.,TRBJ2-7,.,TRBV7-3,CASSSDLRAEQYF,TGTGCCAGCAGCTCGGACTTGCGTGCCGAGCAGTACTTC
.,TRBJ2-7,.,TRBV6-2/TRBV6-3,CASSYNGQYYEQYF,TGTGCCAGCAGTTATAATGGACAATACTACGAGCAGTACTTC
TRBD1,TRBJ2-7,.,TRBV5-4,CASSFGRQGPKSYEQYF,TGTGCCAGCAGCTTTGGTAGACAGGGGCCGAAATCCTACGAGCAGTACTTC